The entry below describes one TCR beta chain. What it recognizes is unknown. The data derive from a study of radiation and T cells in renal cell carcinoma. On the study more broadly: Nephrectomy followed 15 Gy stereotactic body radiation by 4 weeks.

The time point is: baseline pretreatment blood. The sample's treatment: 15 Gy SBRT to primary tumor, nephrectomy 4 weeks later. Study conclusions and caveats: From baseline, blood top tumor clonotypes peaked at 2 weeks post-radiation.

Assay used: immunoSEQ multiplex PCR; TCRdb lists only in-frame clones, some missing. Of 55,000 to 65,000 clones in the sample, approximately 80% were seen once. The length of the CDR3 is 12 residues. Germline CDR1 and CDR2: MNHNS and SASEGT. The V end lost 4 bases, the J end lost 0 bases, and 4 bases lay between the germline ends. The starting material was blood, obtained from a patient whose treatment included radiotherapy and nephrectomy. The clonotype originates from a man in his fifties or sixties with renal cell carcinoma. The chain carries TRBV6-1 and TRBJ2-7; D uncertain. The DNA for the CDR3 is TGTGCCAGCAGTGGTAACTCCTACGAGCAGTACGTC. Translation: CASSGNSYEQYV.